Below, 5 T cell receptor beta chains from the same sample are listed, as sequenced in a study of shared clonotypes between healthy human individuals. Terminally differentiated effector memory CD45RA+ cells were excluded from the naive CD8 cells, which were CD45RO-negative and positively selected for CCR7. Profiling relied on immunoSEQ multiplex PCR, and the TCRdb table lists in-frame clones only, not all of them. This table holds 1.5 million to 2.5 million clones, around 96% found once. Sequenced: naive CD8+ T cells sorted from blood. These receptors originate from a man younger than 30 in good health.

CDR3 region: CASSPGQVYEQYF. The CDR3 DNA reads as TGCGCCAGCAGCCCGGGACAGGTCTACGAGCAGTACTTC. J is TRBJ2-7 and V is TRBV4-1, with TRBD1 matching 8 bases. The CDR3 extends over 13 amino acids. The trim removed 4 bases at V and 3 bases at J, leaving 2 bases unmatched. The germline CDR1 and CDR2 sequences are MGHRA and YSYEKL.

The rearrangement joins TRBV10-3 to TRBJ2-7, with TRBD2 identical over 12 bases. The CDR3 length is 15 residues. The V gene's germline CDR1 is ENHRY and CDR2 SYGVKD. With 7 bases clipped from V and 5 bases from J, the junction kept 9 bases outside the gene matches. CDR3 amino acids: CAITPTSGRIDEQYF. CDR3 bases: TGTGCCATCACCCCGACTAGCGGGAGAATTGACGAGCAGTACTTC.

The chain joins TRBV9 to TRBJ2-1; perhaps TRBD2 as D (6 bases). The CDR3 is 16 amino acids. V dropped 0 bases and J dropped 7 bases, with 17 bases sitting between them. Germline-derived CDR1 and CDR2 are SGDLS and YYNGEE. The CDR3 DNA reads TGTGCCAGCAGCGTAGGAGGGTCTAGCGAGTTTAATGAGCAGTTCTTC. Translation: CASSVGGSSEFNEQFF.

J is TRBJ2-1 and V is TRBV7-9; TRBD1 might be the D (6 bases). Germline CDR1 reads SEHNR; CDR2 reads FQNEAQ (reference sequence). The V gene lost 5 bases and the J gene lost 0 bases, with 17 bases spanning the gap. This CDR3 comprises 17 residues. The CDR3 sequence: CASSPPIGQPSYNEQFF. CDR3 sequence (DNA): TGTGCCAGCAGCCCACCAATTGGACAGCCCTCCTACAATGAGCAGTTCTTC.

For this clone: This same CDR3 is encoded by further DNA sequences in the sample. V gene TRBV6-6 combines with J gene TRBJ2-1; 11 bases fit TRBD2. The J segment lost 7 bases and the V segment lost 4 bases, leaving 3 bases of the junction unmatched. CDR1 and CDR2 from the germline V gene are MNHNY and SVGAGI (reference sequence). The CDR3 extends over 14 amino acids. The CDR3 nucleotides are TGTGCCAGCAGTTTACTAGCGGGAGATAATGAGCAGTTCTTC. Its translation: CASSLLAGDNEQFF.